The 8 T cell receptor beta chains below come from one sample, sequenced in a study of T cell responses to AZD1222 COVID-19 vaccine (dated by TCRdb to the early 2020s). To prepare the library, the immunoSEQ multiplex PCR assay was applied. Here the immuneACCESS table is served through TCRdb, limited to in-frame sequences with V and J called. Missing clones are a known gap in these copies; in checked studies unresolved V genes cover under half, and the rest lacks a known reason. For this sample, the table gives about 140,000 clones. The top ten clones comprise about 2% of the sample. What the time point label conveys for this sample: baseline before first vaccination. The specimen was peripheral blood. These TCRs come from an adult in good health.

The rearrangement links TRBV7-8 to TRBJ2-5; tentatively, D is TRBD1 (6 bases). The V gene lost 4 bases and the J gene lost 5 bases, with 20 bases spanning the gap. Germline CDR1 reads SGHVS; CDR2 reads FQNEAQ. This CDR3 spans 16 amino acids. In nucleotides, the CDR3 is TGTGCCAGCAGCTCCAGCGGTGGGGGCCGGACCGAGACCCAGTACTTC. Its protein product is CASSSSGGGRTETQYF.

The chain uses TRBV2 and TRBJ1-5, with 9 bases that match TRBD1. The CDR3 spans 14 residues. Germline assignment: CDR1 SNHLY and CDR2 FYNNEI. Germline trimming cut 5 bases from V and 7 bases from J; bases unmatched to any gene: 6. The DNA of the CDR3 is TGTGCCAGCAGTTACACAGGGGGCGGACAGCCCCAGCATTTT. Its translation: CASSYTGGGQPQHF.

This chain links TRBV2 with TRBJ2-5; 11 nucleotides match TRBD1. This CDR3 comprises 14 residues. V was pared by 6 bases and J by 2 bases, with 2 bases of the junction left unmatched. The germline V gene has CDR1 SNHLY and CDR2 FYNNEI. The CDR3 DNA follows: TGTGCCAGCAGGGGGGACAGGGGGCAAGAGACCCAGTACTTC. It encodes CASRGDRGQETQYF.

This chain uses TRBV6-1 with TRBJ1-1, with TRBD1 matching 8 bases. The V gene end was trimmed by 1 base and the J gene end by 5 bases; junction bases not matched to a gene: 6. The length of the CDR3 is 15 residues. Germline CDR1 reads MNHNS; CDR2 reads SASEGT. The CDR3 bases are TGTGCCAGCAGTGAAGGGCAGGGGGCTATAACTGAAGCTTTCTTT. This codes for CASSEGQGAITEAFF.

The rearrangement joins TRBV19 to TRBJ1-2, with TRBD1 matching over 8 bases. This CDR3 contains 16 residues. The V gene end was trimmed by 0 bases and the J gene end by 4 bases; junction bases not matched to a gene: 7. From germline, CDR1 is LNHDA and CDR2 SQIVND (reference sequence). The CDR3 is CASSIDHTGTGYGYTF. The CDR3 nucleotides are TGTGCCAGTAGTATAGATCATACCGGGACAGGCTATGGCTACACCTTC.

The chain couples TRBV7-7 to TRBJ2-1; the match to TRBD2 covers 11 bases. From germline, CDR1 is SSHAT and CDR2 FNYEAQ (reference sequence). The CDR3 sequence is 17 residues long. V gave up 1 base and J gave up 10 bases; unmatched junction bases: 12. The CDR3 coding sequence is TGTGCCAGCAGCTTAGACATTGGGACTAGCGGAAGGTCGGAGCAGTTCTTC. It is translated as CASSLDIGTSGRSEQFF.

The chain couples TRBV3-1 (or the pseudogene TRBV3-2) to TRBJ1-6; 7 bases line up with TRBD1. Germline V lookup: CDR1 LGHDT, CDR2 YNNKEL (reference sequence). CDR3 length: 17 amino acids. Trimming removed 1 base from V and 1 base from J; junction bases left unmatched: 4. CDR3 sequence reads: CASSQGEGQSYNSPLHF. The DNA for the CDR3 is TGTGCCAGCAGCCAAGGGGAGGGACAGTCCTATAATTCACCCCTCCACTTT.

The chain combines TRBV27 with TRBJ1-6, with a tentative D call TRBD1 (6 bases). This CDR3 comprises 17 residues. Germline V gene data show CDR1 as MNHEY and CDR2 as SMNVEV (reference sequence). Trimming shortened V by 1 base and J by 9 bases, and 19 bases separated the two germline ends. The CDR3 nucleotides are TGTGCCAGCAGTTTATGGGTCGGGCAGGGGATTAGTTCACCCCTCCACTTT. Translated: CASSLWVGQGISSPLHF.